A single sample is the source of the 18 T cell receptor beta chains below, sequenced in a study of identical twins. MiXCR, run by TCRdb on the 5' RACE reads, gives a single entry per CDR3 protein. The table includes around 650,000 distinct CDR3 sequences, around 7.5% detected once. These data also featured in a second study, about yellow fever vaccine responses in identical twins.

The material sequenced was PBMCs. All receptors derive from a woman under 30 in good health.

This clonotype was seen a few times. The rearrangement links TRBV29-1 to TRBJ2-2; perhaps TRBD2 as D (6 bases). From germline, CDR1 is SQVTM and CDR2 ANQGSEA. CDR3 size: 15 residues. V was clipped by 4 bases and J by 0 bases, with 12 bases between them. The CDR3 nucleotides read TGCAGCGTTGGGGCGGGACCGGCGAACACCGGGGAGCTGTTTTTT. Protein sequence: CSVGAGPANTGELFF.

Many counts were recorded for this clonotype. This chain links TRBV6-4 with TRBJ2-3, with 7 bases lining up with TRBD1. Per germline, CDR1 MRHNA and CDR2 SNTAGT. This CDR3 is built from 16 residues. Unmatched junction bases numbered 9, after V lost 3 bases and J lost 3 bases. The CDR3 region is CASSDRQGLVTDTQYF. In DNA form, the CDR3 reads TGTGCCAGCAGTGATCGACAGGGCCTGGTTACAGATACGCAGTATTTT.

The J gene is TRBJ2-5, the V gene TRBV12-3 or TRBV12-4; 10 bases are shared with TRBD2. Unmatched junction bases numbered 10, after V lost 5 bases and J lost 7 bases. This CDR3 contains 15 residues. Written as DNA, the CDR3 is TGTGCCAGCAGTCCGGGACTAGCGTATCACGGGACCCAGTACTTC. Encoded protein: CASSPGLAYHGTQYF.

This clonotype occurred a few times. The chain links TRBV20-1 to TRBJ1-6, with no clear D. Germline V gene data show CDR1 as DFQATT and CDR2 as SNEGSKA (reference sequence). V was shortened by 1 base and J by 0 bases, with 10 bases between the two germline ends. The length of the CDR3 is 16 residues. CDR3 amino acids: CSARGPSSSYNSPLHF. The CDR3 DNA reads as TGCAGTGCTAGAGGGCCTTCGAGCTCCTATAATTCACCCCTCCACTTT.

This clonotype was found a few times. This chain connects TRBV5-6 to TRBJ2-1; TRBD1 matches 10 bases. Germline loops: CDR1 SGHDT, CDR2 YYEEEE. This CDR3 has 16 residues. V shed 4 bases, J shed 7 bases, and the junction held 11 bases outside the gene matches. CDR3 nucleotide sequence: TGTGCCAGCAGCCTCTCAGGGACAGGGGTTTTAAATGAGCAGTTCTTC. Translating it yields CASSLSGTGVLNEQFF.

This clonotype was seen more than once but under ten times. CDR3 bases: TGTGCCAGCAGCCCCGACAGGTACTATGGCTACACCTTC. It is translated as CASSPDRYYGYTF. The J gene is TRBJ1-2, the V gene TRBV6-1; TRBD1 might be the D (6 bases). V was shortened by 6 bases and J by 3 bases, with 11 bases between the two germline ends. Germline V gene sequence: CDR1 MNHNS, CDR2 SASEGT. This CDR3 comprises 13 residues.

This clonotype turned up a few times. V gene TRBV14 combines with J gene TRBJ2-2; the D is unclear. Germline lookup yields CDR1 SGHDN and CDR2 FVKESK. The CDR3 covers 15 residues. Trimming took 0 bases from V and 3 from J, leaving 8 bases between them. CDR3 in DNA: TGTGCCAGCAGCCAAGATTCACCGCACACCGGGGAGCTGTTTTTT. It codes for CASSQDSPHTGELFF.

The rearrangement joins TRBV11-1 to TRBJ2-6; tentative D call: TRBD2 (6 bases). Trimming stripped 5 bases from V and 0 bases from J, with 17 bases between. From germline, CDR1 is SGHAT and CDR2 FQDESV (reference sequence). The CDR3 loop spans 18 amino acids. The CDR3, as DNA: TGTGCCAGCAGCCCCGGACTATGGGTTACCTCTGGGGCCAACGTCCTGACTTTC. Translating gives CASSPGLWVTSGANVLTF. Combining the CDR3 with reference TRBV11-1 and TRBJ2-6 gives the whole variable domain EAEVAQSPRYKITEKSQAVAFWCDPISGHATLYWYRQILGQGPELLVQFQDESVVDDSQLPKDRFSAERLKGVDSTLKIQPAELGDSAMYLCASSPGLWVTSGANVLTFGAGSRLTVL.

This clonotype was observed a few times. The chain couples TRBV5-1 to TRBJ2-3, with 10 nucleotides matching TRBD2. The junction had 14 bases not matched to a gene; V was cut back by 7 bases and J by 0 bases. CDR3 length equals 18 residues. Germline loops: CDR1 SGHRS, CDR2 YFSETQ. The DNA for the CDR3 is TGCGCCAGCCGTAGGGCTAGCGGGGGTGAAACGAGCACAGATACGCAGTATTTT. Translating it yields CASRRASGGETSTDTQYF. Full variable domain (rest looked up from reference TRBV5-1 and TRBJ2-3): KAGVTQTPRYLIKTRGQQVTLSCSPISGHRSVSWYQQTPGQGLQFLFEYFSETQRNKGNFPGRFSGRQFSNSRSEMNVSTLELGDSALYLCASRRASGGETSTDTQYFGPGTRLTVL.

This chain uses TRBV12-3 or TRBV12-4 with TRBJ2-1; D is ambiguous. The ends were cut back, 9 bases at V and 6 bases at J, with 12 bases in the middle. The CDR3 runs 12 residues. CDR3: CASLGWGNEQFF. CDR3 nucleotide sequence: TGTGCCAGTCTAGGTTGGGGCAATGAGCAGTTCTTC.

This clonotype was seen at least ten times. V gene TRBV7-2 combines with J gene TRBJ2-7, with D tentatively TRBD2 (6 bases). The germline V gene has CDR1 SGHTA and CDR2 FQGNSA. Trimming cost V 5 bases and J 3 bases, with 14 bases left between them. This CDR3 is 14 amino acids long. In nucleotides, the CDR3 is TGTGCCAGCAGCATTAACCGGGACTTCTACGAGCAGTACTTC. This sequence encodes CASSINRDFYEQYF.

The chain is built from TRBV7-2 and TRBJ1-2; TRBD1 is a possible D gene (6 bases). Germline lookup yields CDR1 SGHTA and CDR2 FQGNSA. V lost 1 base, J lost 4 bases, and 13 bases lay in between. The CDR3 runs to 15 residues. The CDR3 protein is CASSLDSSGVYGYTF. The CDR3 DNA reads as TGTGCCAGCAGCTTAGATAGTTCAGGGGTCTATGGCTACACCTTC.

This clonotype was recorded many times. The rearrangement links TRBV5-5 to TRBJ1-4, with a tentative D call TRBD1 (5 bases). Germline loops: CDR1 SGHKS, CDR2 YYEKEE (reference sequence). V lost 4 bases, J lost 8 bases, and 18 bases lay in between. There are 15 residues in the CDR3. The CDR3 protein is CASSPGGVGFEKLFF. CDR3 DNA sequence: TGTGCCAGCAGCCCCGGGGGGGTAGGGTTCGAAAAACTGTTTTTT.

Only a few counts were recorded for this clonotype. The rearrangement links TRBV4-1 to TRBJ2-3, with TRBD1 as a possible D gene (5 bases). Germline V CDR1 and CDR2: MGHRA, YSYEKL. This CDR3 is 17 amino acids long. Trimming took 1 base from V and 6 from J, leaving 20 bases between them. The CDR3 is CASSQVMTASQPDTQYF. The CDR3, as DNA: TGCGCCAGCAGCCAAGTTATGACAGCGAGCCAACCTGATACGCAGTATTTT.

The rearrangement uses TRBV29-1 and TRBJ2-7; 7 nucleotides align to TRBD2. The CDR3 has 13 residues. J lost 6 bases, V lost 8 bases, and 13 bases had no gene match. Per germline, CDR1 SQVTM and CDR2 ANQGSEA. In DNA, the CDR3 is TGCAGCATTAGAGGGACTAACCTGGGCGAGCAGTACTTC. The encoded protein is CSIRGTNLGEQYF.

This clonotype was seen many times. V gene TRBV7-9 combines with J gene TRBJ2-1; TRBD1 matches 11 bases. V was clipped by 5 bases and J by 7 bases; unmatched bases: 10. CDR3 length: 16 residues. Germline values: CDR1 SEHNR, CDR2 FQNEAQ (reference sequence). The CDR3 is CASSQSGTGGRNEQFF. The CDR3 DNA reads as TGTGCCAGCAGCCAGTCCGGGACAGGGGGTAGAAATGAGCAGTTCTTC. Filled out from reference TRBV7-9 and TRBJ2-1, the complete variable domain reads DTGVSQNPRHKITKRGQNVTFRCDPISEHNRLYWYRQTLGQGPEFLTYFQNEAQLEKSRLLSDRFSAERPKGSFSTLEIQRTEQGDSAMYLCASSQSGTGGRNEQFFGPGTRLTVL.

This clonotype appeared a few times. CDR3 bases: TGTGCCAGCAGTTACACGCCCCGGACGGGTAACACTGAAGCTTTCTTT. This translates into CASSYTPRTGNTEAFF. This chain connects TRBV6-5 to TRBJ1-1; D ambiguous. V was pared by 2 bases and J by 2 bases, with 15 bases between. The CDR3 totals 16 residues. Germline loops: CDR1 MNHEY, CDR2 SVGAGI.

The chain employs TRBV12-3 or TRBV12-4 and TRBJ1-1; D ambiguous. V was cut by 2 bases and J by 5 bases, with 9 bases left in between. The CDR3 covers 13 residues. CDR3 protein: CASSLRFRTEAFF. CDR3 coding DNA: TGTGCCAGCAGTTTACGGTTCAGAACTGAAGCTTTCTTT.